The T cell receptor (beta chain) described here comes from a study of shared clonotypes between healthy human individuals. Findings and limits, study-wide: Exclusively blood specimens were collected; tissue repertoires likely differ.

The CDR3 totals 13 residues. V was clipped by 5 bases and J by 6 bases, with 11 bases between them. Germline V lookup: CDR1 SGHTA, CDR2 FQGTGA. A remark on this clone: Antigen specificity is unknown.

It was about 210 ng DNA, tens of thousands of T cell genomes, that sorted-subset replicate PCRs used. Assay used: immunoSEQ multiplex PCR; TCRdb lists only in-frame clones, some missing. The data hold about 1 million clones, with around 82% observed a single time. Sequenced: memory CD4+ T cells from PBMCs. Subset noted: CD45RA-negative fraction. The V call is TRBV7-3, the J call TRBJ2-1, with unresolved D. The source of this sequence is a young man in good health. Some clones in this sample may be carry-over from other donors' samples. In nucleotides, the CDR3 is TGTGCCAGCAGCGCCCAAAGAGGCAATGAGCAGTTCTTC. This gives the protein CASSAQRGNEQFF.